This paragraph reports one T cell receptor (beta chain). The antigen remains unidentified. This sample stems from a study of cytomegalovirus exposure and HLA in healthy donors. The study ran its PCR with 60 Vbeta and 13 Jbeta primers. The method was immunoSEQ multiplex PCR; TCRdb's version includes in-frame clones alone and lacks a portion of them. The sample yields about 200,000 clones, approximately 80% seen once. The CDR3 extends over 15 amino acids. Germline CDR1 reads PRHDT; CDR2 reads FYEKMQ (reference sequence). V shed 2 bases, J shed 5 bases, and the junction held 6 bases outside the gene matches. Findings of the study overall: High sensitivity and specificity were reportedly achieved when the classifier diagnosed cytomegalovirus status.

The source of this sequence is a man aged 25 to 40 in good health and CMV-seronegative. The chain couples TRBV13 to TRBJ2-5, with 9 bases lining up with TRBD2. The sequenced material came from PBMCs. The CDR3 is CASSLRGTSWETQYF. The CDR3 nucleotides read TGTGCCAGCAGCTTAAGGGGGACTAGCTGGGAGACCCAGTACTTC.